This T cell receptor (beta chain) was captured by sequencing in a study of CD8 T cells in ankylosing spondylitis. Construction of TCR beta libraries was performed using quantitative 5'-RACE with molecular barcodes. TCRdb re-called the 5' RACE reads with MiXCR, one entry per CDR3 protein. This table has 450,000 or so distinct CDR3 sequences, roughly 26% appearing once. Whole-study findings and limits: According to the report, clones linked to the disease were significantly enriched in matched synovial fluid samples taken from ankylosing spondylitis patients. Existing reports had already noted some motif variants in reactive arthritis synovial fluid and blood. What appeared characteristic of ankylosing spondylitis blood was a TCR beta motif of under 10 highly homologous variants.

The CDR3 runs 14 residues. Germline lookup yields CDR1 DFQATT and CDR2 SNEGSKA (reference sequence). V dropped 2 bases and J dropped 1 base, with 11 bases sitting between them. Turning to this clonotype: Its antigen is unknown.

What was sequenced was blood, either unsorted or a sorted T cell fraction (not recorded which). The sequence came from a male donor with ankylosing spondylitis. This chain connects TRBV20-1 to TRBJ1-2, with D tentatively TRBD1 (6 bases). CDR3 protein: CSARNNRDNYGYTF. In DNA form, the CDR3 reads TGCAGTGCTAGAAACAACAGGGATAACTATGGCTACACCTTC.